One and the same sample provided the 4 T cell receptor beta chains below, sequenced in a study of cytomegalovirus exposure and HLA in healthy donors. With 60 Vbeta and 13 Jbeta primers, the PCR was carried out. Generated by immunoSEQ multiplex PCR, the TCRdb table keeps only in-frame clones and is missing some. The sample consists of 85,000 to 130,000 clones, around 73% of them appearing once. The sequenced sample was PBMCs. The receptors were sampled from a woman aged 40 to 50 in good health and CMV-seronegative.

This CDR3 is CASSLVSGNRYQPQHF. The DNA of the CDR3 is TGTGCCAGCAGCTTAGTTTCGGGAAATAGGTATCAGCCCCAGCATTTT. The rearrangement links TRBV7-8 to TRBJ1-5, with D uncertain. The CDR3 has 16 amino acids. V was trimmed by 1 base and J by 5 bases, leaving 15 bases between them. Germline-derived CDR1 and CDR2 are SGHVS and FQNEAQ.

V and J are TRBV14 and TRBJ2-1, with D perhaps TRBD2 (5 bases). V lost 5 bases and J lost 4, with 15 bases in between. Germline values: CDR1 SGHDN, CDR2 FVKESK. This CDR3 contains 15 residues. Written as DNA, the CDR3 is TGTGCCAGCAGCAGAAAAACTAGTGCTTACAATGAGCAGTTCTTC. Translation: CASSRKTSAYNEQFF. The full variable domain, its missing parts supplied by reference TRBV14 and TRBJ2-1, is EAGVTQFPSHSVIEKGQTVTLRCDPISGHDNLYWYRRVMGKEIKFLLHFVKESKQDESGMPNNRFLAERTGGTYSTLKVQPAELEDSGVYFCASSRKTSAYNEQFFGPGTRLTVL.

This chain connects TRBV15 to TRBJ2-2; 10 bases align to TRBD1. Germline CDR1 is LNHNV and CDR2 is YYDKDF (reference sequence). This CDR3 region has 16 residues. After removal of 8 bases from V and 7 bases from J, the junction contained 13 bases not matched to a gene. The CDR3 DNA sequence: TGTGCCACCCTCCCGCCCGGGACAGGGGCGGGCGGGGAGCTGTTTTTT. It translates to CATLPPGTGAGGELFF.

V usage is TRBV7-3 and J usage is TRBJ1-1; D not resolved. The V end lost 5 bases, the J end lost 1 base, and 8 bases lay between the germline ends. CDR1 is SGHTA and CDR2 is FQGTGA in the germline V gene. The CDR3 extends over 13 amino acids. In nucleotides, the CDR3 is TGTGCCAGCAGCCGGAGTGAGAACACTGAAGCTTTCTTT. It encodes CASSRSENTEAFF.